A single T cell receptor beta chain is shown here with its context. Antigen unknown. This sample was included in a study of beta chain features in type 1 diabetes. Without exception, sorted populations had purity beyond 98%. Overall study results and limits: When Type 1 diabetes patients were examined, their TCRB CDR3s proved moderately but significantly shorter in all four CD4+ subsets. Sequencing of cDNA might inflate the share of cells that strongly express TCR. Insertions were fewer and deletions more numerous at VDJ junctions in type 1 diabetes patients. The study found that naive, central memory and Treg TCRB repertoires appeared more similar in patients than in healthy donors.

Of the isolated RNA, all was reverse transcribed, and so the sequenced material was expressed TCRB transcripts. Generated by immunoSEQ multiplex PCR, the TCRdb table keeps only in-frame clones and is missing some. This sample has hundreds of thousands of clones, with over 12% found just once. What was sequenced was naive CD4+ T cells from blood. The clonotype was recovered from a man aged 18 to 35 with type 1 diabetes.

The CDR3 nucleotides are TGTGCCATTGCAGGGGCAGATACGCAGTATTTT. Its protein is CAIAGADTQYF. This chain links TRBV7-9 with TRBJ2-3, with D possibly matching TRBD1 (6 bases). The CDR3 contains 11 residues. Germline V gene lookup returns CDR1 SEHNR and CDR2 FQNEAQ (reference sequence). Trimming took 10 bases from V and 4 from J, leaving 9 bases between them.